This T cell receptor beta chain was documented in a study of CD8 T cells in ankylosing spondylitis. Whole-study results and caveats: As reported, disease-linked clones showed significant enrichment in matched ankylosing spondylitis synovial fluid. A TCR beta motif made of fewer than ten highly homologous variants seemed typical of ankylosing spondylitis blood.

Germline V gene data show CDR1 as SGHRS and CDR2 as YFSETQ. Trimming took off 5 bases at V and 6 bases at J, with 20 bases between the two ends. The CDR3 loop spans 15 amino acids. Via MiXCR, TCRdb re-called the 5' RACE reads, giving one row per CDR3 protein. The top ten clones hold 0.89% of a sample with hundreds of thousands of distinct CDR3 sequences, approximately 26% of them seen once. This clonotype occurred a few times. Its antigen is still unknown. Sequencing input: blood, either unsorted or a sorted T cell fraction (not recorded which). The receptor's source is a male donor with ankylosing spondylitis. V gene TRBV5-1 combines with J gene TRBJ1-1; D is perhaps TRBD1 (5 bases). In DNA, the CDR3 is TGCGCCAGCAGTTTCCTTAACACAGGTAACGCTGAAGCTTTCTTT. Translated, it gives CASSFLNTGNAEAFF. Complete variable domain (other parts from reference TRBV5-1 and TRBJ1-1): KAGVTQTPRYLIKTRGQQVTLSCSPISGHRSVSWYQQTPGQGLQFLFEYFSETQRNKGNFPGRFSGRQFSNSRSEMNVSTLELGDSALYLCASSFLNTGNAEAFFGQGTRLTVV.